This is a list of T cell receptor beta chains from one sample in a study of response to subunit inactivated influenza vaccine. TCRdb passed the RT-PCR reads through MiXCR, listing each CDR3 protein once. The table shows hundreds of thousands of distinct CDR3 sequences, with about 18% occurring only once. Here the sequenced sample was PBMCs from blood, taken 5 days after vaccination. The receptors here all came from a man aged 50-59 years who received an inactivated influenza vaccine. Each CDR3 is given with its conserved first and last residue. The D gene is left open where the match is weak. Clone size is stated in some rows and not others, as once, few, many or a class when expanded.

clone_size: few; v_call: TRBV20-1; d_call: NA; j_call: TRBJ2-1; cdr3_nt: TGCAGTGCTAGCCGGGGGAGCGATGAGCAGTTCTTC; cdr3_aa: CSASRGSDEQFF
clone_size: few; v_call: TRBV7-8; d_call: NA; j_call: TRBJ2-7; cdr3_nt: TGTGCCAGCAGCCCAACCAGGGGTGTACGGGCGTCCTACGAGCAGTACTTC; cdr3_aa: CASSPTRGVRASYEQYF
clone_size: many; v_call: TRBV5-1; d_call: TRBD1; j_call: TRBJ2-3; cdr3_nt: TGCGCCAGCAGCCACGGACAGGGGGGACGGACAGATACGCAGTATTTT; cdr3_aa: CASSHGQGGRTDTQYF
clone_size: NA; v_call: TRBV29-1; d_call: NA; j_call: TRBJ2-7; cdr3_nt: TGCAGCGTACAGGGTTCCACCTACGAGCAGTACTTC; cdr3_aa: CSVQGSTYEQYF
clone_size: few; v_call: TRBV20-1; d_call: NA; j_call: TRBJ2-1; cdr3_nt: TGCAGTGCTAGGGGACCGGACAGCTACAATGAGCAGTTCTTC; cdr3_aa: CSARGPDSYNEQFF
clone_size: many; v_call: TRBV25-1; d_call: TRBD1; j_call: TRBJ1-2; cdr3_nt: TGTGCCAGCAGTGGACGCCCCGGGACAGGGACCTATGGCTACACCTTC; cdr3_aa: CASSGRPGTGTYGYTF
clone_size: few; v_call: TRBV7-9; d_call: NA; j_call: TRBJ2-7; cdr3_nt: TGTGCCAGTCCCGAGCAGTACTTC; cdr3_aa: CASPEQYF
clone_size: NA; v_call: TRBV20-1; d_call: NA; j_call: TRBJ1-1; cdr3_nt: TGCAGTGCTAGAGGCCGCCAGGGAACTGAAGCTTTCTTT; cdr3_aa: CSARGRQGTEAFF
clone_size: NA; v_call: TRBV6-5; d_call: NA; j_call: TRBJ1-3; cdr3_nt: TGTGCCACCCGTTCGGGATCTGGAAACACCATATATTTT; cdr3_aa: CATRSGSGNTIYF
clone_size: NA; v_call: TRBV2; d_call: TRBD1; j_call: TRBJ2-6; cdr3_nt: TGTGCCAGCACCGGGACAGGGTTAGGTTCTGGGGCCAACGTCCTGACTTTC; cdr3_aa: CASTGTGLGSGANVLTF
clone_size: few; v_call: TRBV5-4; d_call: TRBD1; j_call: TRBJ1-1; cdr3_nt: TGTGCCAGCAGCGAGAGGGACAGACAGAACACTGAAGCTTTCTTT; cdr3_aa: CASSERDRQNTEAFF
clone_size: few; v_call: TRBV6-1; d_call: NA; j_call: TRBJ2-1; cdr3_nt: TGTGCCAGCAGTGAAGACAGGGTCAGGAACAATGAGCAGTTCTTC; cdr3_aa: CASSEDRVRNNEQFF
clone_size: few; v_call: TRBV24-1; d_call: NA; j_call: TRBJ2-3; cdr3_nt: TGTGCCACCAGTGATAAAGGACCCATCCTTGGGGATACGCAGTATTTT; cdr3_aa: CATSDKGPILGDTQYF
clone_size: few; v_call: TRBV7-8; d_call: NA; j_call: TRBJ2-5; cdr3_nt: TGTGCCAGCAGCCTTTTGGCTGGGACCTCAATCGCGTTAAAAGAGACCCAGTACTTC; cdr3_aa: CASSLLAGTSIALKETQYF
clone_size: few; v_call: TRBV7-2; d_call: NA; j_call: TRBJ2-3; cdr3_nt: TGTGCCAGCAGCTCGATAACACTGGCGGATACGCAGTATTTT; cdr3_aa: CASSSITLADTQYF
clone_size: NA; v_call: TRBV6-1; d_call: NA; j_call: TRBJ2-2; cdr3_nt: TGTGCCAGGAGGAGACTCGGGCTAGCGAGGAACACCGGGGAGCTGTTTTTT; cdr3_aa: CARRRLGLARNTGELFF